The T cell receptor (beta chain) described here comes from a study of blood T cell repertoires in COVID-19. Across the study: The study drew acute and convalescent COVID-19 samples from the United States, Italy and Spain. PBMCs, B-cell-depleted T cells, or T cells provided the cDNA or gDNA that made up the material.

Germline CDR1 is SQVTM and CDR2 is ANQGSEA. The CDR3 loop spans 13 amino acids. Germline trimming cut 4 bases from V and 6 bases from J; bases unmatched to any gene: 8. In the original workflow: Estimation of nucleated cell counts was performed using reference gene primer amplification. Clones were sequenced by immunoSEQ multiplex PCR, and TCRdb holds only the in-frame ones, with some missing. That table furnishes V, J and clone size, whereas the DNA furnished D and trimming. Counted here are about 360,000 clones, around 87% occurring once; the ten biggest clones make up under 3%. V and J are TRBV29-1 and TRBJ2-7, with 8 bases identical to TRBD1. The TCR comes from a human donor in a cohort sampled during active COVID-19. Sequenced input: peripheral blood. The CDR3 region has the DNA TGCAGCGTTGGGCCTAGGACAGGGCCCGAGCAGTACTTC. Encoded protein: CSVGPRTGPEQYF.